This T cell receptor beta chain was found in a study of blood T cell repertoires in COVID-19. The wider study: Researchers got acute and convalescent COVID-19 samples from the United States, Italy and Spain.

Authors' processing steps: Amplification from reference gene primers served as the basis for estimated nucleated cell counts. Assay used: immunoSEQ multiplex PCR; TCRdb lists only in-frame clones, some missing. V, J and clone size are those of that table, while D and trimming were read from the DNA. Of about 140,000 clones in the sample, approximately 86% were seen once. The CDR3 totals 16 residues. Deletions cut 6 bases from V and 3 bases from J, with 17 bases between. CDR1 is MNHNY, CDR2 SVGAGI, per germline (reference sequence). The receptor comes from a human donor in a cohort sampled during active COVID-19. The gene calls are TRBV6-6 and TRBJ2-2; D is perhaps TRBD2 (5 bases). Material: peripheral blood. CDR3 DNA: TGTGCCAGCAGCCTCACCACCGGAGCGGACACCGGGGAGCTGTTTTTT. Protein sequence: CASSLTTGADTGELFF.